This TCR beta chain was retrieved from a study of identical twins. Study-wide findings and caveats: In drawing conclusions, the study used cross-sectional statistical analysis and did not follow the same donors. In cord blood, abundant beta clonotypes had fewer insertions; memory showed no trend. Alpha sequences out of frame and shared by twins had excess low generation probability.

This clonotype was recorded a few times. The antigen remains undetermined. cDNA molecules carried unique molecular identifiers, and template switching added a universal primer site. Using its own MiXCR run on the 5' RACE reads, TCRdb lists one record per CDR3 protein. Of under 250,000 distinct CDR3 sequences in the sample, roughly 13% were seen once. The data were also submitted as part of a second study, on yellow fever vaccine responses in identical twins.

The TCR sequence derives from a woman aged 18 to 35 in good health. The sample comprised memory (CD45RO+) T cells sorted from blood.

The CDR3, as DNA: TGTGCCAGCAGTAGACCGGGTGTAGGTCTAGCGGGGGCCACCTACGAGCAGTACTTC. It encodes CASSRPGVGLAGATYEQYF. The chain combines TRBV2 with TRBJ2-7, with 10 bases fitting TRBD2. The trim removed 5 bases at V and 2 bases at J, leaving 18 bases unmatched. Per germline, CDR1 SNHLY and CDR2 FYNNEI. CDR3 length: 19 residues.